The present TCR beta chain was sequenced within a study of cytomegalovirus exposure and HLA in healthy donors. The study, taken as a whole, reports: Several of the most significant clusters were apparently associated with common viral pathogens in a later analysis. V- and J-gene trimming in TCR beta was tied to a missense DCLRE1C variant by an analysis performed later. Overall, roughly 160 TCR beta chains were annotated as cytomegalovirus-associated.

PCR involved 60 Vbeta and 13 Jbeta primers. Clones were read by immunoSEQ multiplex PCR, and TCRdb kept only the in-frame ones, dropping some. The data show 150,000 to 200,000 clones, with approximately 70% seen just once and roughly 7.1% held by the top ten. Details on this clone: What it recognizes is unknown.

V shed 3 bases and J 8 bases; nucleotides not matched to a gene: 14. There are 16 residues in the CDR3. Germline assignment: CDR1 SGHDT and CDR2 YYEEEE. This chain uses TRBV5-6 with TRBJ1-2, with 9 nucleotides matching TRBD1. The sequence was collected from a middle-aged man in good health and CMV-seropositive. The sequencing input was PBMCs. Here the CDR3 DNA reads TGTGCCAGCAGCTCTGGGGACAGGGCCCTACTATGGGGCTACACCTTC. This sequence encodes CASSSGDRALLWGYTF.